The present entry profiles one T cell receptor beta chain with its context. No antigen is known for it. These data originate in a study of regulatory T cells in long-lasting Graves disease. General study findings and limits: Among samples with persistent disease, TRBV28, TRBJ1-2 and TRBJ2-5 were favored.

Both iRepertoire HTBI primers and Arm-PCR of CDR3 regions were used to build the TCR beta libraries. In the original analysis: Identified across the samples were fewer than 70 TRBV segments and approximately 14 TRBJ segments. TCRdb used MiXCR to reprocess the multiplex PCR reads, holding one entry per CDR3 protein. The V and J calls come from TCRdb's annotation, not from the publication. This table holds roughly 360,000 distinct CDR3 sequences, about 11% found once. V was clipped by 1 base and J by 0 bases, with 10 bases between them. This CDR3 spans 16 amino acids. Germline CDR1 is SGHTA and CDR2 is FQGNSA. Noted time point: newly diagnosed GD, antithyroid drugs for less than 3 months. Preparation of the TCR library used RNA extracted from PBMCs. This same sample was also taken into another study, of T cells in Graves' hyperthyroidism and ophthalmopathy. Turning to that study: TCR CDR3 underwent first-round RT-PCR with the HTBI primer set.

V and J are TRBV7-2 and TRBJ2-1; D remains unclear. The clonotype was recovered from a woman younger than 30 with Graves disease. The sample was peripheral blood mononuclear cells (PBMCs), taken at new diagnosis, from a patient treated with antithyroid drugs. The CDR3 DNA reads TGTGCCAGCAGCTTAGTGGTAGAGCGCTCCTACAATGAGCAGTTCTTC. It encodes CASSLVVERSYNEQFF. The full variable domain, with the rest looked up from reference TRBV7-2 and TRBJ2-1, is GAGVSQSPSNKVTEKGKDVELRCDPISGHTALYWYRQSLGQGLEFLIYFQGNSAPDKSGLPSDRFSAERTGGSVSTLTIQRTQQEDSAVYLCASSLVVERSYNEQFFGPGTRLTVL.